This T cell receptor beta chain appears in the sequencing data of a study of blood T cell repertoires in COVID-19. Study background: Acute-phase and convalescent COVID-19 samples originated in the United States, Italy and Spain. Sources were T cells, B-cell-depleted T cells, or PBMCs; the material itself was cDNA or gDNA.

Study processing details: Reference gene primer amplification yielded estimated nucleated cell counts. Libraries were prepared by immunoSEQ multiplex PCR; TCRdb keeps only in-frame clonotypes and omits some of them. For V, J and clone size, that table is used; D and trimming come from the DNA. The table has hundreds of thousands of clones, more than 80% seen once. Patients from Seattle were sampled longitudinally, starting during active infection. The sample comprised peripheral blood. This TCR derives from a young woman with COVID-19, enrolled during active disease.

CDR3 residues: CAWTTGATNEKLFF. The CDR3 DNA follows: TGTGCCTGGACAACAGGGGCAACTAATGAAAAACTGTTTTTT. The gene calls are TRBV30 and TRBJ1-4, with TRBD1 matching over 7 bases. The CDR3 consists of 14 residues. The trim removed 4 bases at V and 0 bases at J, leaving 2 bases unmatched. Germline-derived CDR1 and CDR2 are GTSNPN and SVGIG (reference sequence).